The 23 T cell receptor beta chains reported below all come from one sample, sequenced in a study of T cell repertoires in cytomegalovirus infection. TCRdb analysed the reads with MiXCR anew, one entry per CDR3 protein. Here the sample spans some 700,000 distinct CDR3 sequences, about 33% being singletons. Their antigens remain unidentified. The material sequenced was cultured PBMCs, taken from culture after CMV antigen stimulation. These receptors originate from a human donor in good health (CMV status not recorded). Some clones in this sample may be carry-over from other donors' samples.

Ten or more counts support this clonotype. The J gene is TRBJ2-1, the V gene TRBV7-2; D unresolved. Trimming removed 3 bases from V and 9 bases from J, with 12 bases in between. The germline gives CDR1 SGHTA, CDR2 FQGNSA. This CDR3 region has 13 residues. The CDR3 DNA reads as TGTGCCAGCAGCTTTAGCATAGAAGTTGAGCAGTTCTTC. Amino acids: CASSFSIEVEQFF.

This rearrangement joins TRBV10-3 to TRBJ2-5; D perhaps matches TRBD1 (6 bases). Germline V CDR1 and CDR2: ENHRY, SYGVKD. Trimming took off 10 bases at V and 1 base at J, with 16 bases between the two ends. The CDR3 has 14 amino acids. The CDR3: CATRVGQLQETQYF. Here the CDR3 DNA reads TGTGCCACCCGGGTCGGACAGCTCCAAGAGACCCAGTACTTC.

The rearrangement links TRBV2 to TRBJ2-5, with D perhaps being TRBD1 or TRBD2 (5 bases each). The V gene lost 8 bases and the J gene lost 1 base, with 11 bases spanning the gap. The CDR3 extends over 13 amino acids. CDR1 and CDR2 from the germline V gene are SNHLY and FYNNEI. The DNA for the CDR3 is TGTGCCAGCGCCCCGGGACCCCAAGAGACCCAGTACTTC. The encoded protein is CASAPGPQETQYF. Combining the CDR3 with reference TRBV2 and TRBJ2-5 gives the whole variable domain EPEVTQTPSHQVTQMGQEVILRCVPISNHLYFYWYRQILGQKVEFLVSFYNNEISEKSEIFDDQFSVERPDGSNFTLKIRSTKLEDSAMYFCASAPGPQETQYFGPGTRLLVL.

This clonotype was detected a few times. The CDR3 sequence: CASSLAGQVGYTF. The CDR3 DNA reads TGTGCCAGCAGCTTAGCAGGGCAAGTTGGCTACACCTTC. The V call is TRBV7-8, the J call TRBJ1-2; D unresolved. Germline V lookup: CDR1 SGHVS, CDR2 FQNEAQ. The CDR3 extends over 13 amino acids. The V and J ends lost 0 bases and 7 bases respectively, with 9 bases between them.

The sample holds many counts of this clonotype. The rearrangement links TRBV7-2 to TRBJ2-3, with a tentative D call TRBD2 (6 bases). The CDR3 consists of 17 residues. The V end lost 5 bases, the J end lost 0 bases, and 18 bases lay between the germline ends. Germline V gives CDR1 SGHTA, CDR2 FQGNSA. DNA of the CDR3: TGTGCCAGCAGCCCGGCCCCCGGGACTCCAAGCACAGATACGCAGTATTTT. This sequence encodes CASSPAPGTPSTDTQYF.

This clonotype was recorded many times. This chain joins TRBV7-2 and TRBJ1-5, with 9 bases that match TRBD1. CDR1 SGHTA and CDR2 FQGNSA come from the germline V gene. J gave up 5 bases and V 2 bases, and 4 bases lay outside the gene matches. The CDR3 sequence is 15 residues long. Here the CDR3 reads CASSLPGTGYQPQHF. CDR3 in DNA: TGTGCCAGCAGCTTACCCGGGACAGGGTATCAGCCCCAGCATTTT.

This rearrangement joins TRBV11-2 to TRBJ2-2; 10 bases agree with TRBD2. Germline V CDR1 and CDR2: SGHAT, FQNNGV. The CDR3 has 15 amino acids. With 5 bases clipped from V and 6 bases from J, the junction kept 6 bases outside the gene matches. This CDR3 reads CASSPSGSTPGELFF. The CDR3 DNA is TGTGCCAGCAGCCCTAGCGGGAGCACTCCCGGGGAGCTGTTTTTT.

This clonotype was counted a few times. The rearrangement joins TRBV12-5 to TRBJ1-1, with D possibly matching TRBD1 (5 bases). This CDR3 has 15 residues. Trimming took 3 bases from V and 6 from J, leaving 17 bases between them. Germline-derived CDR1 and CDR2 are LGHNT and FRNRAP. The CDR3 DNA reads as TGTGCTAGTGGTTTCCACCGATTTGGGGGGGCTGAAGCTTTCTTT. Translated: CASGFHRFGGAEAFF.

The gene calls are TRBV11-3 and TRBJ2-5; no firm D call. In germline, CDR1 is SGHNT, CDR2 YENEEA. Trimming took 5 bases from V and 5 from J, leaving 12 bases between them. The CDR3 is 13 amino acids. CDR3 in DNA: TGTGCCAGCAGCGTTGATACCCGGGAGACCCAGTACTTC. Amino acid sequence: CASSVDTRETQYF.

The V and J genes are TRBV7-9 and TRBJ1-3, with no clear D. The CDR3 consists of 16 residues. Germline loops: CDR1 SEHNR, CDR2 FQNEAQ (reference sequence). Trimming shortened V by 5 bases and J by 4 bases, and 18 bases separated the two germline ends. CDR3 loop: CASSLPGLGEGNTIYF. CDR3 DNA: TGTGCCAGCAGCCTCCCGGGCCTTGGGGAGGGAAACACCATATATTTT.

Only a few counts were recorded for this clonotype. The J gene is TRBJ2-3, the V gene TRBV7-2, with 8 bases lining up with TRBD1. This CDR3 spans 15 amino acids. The trim removed 3 bases at V and 6 bases at J, leaving 8 bases unmatched. The germline CDR1 and CDR2 sequences are SGHTA and FQGNSA. CDR3 in amino acids: CASSFGLTGVDTQYF. The CDR3 nucleotides are TGTGCCAGCAGCTTTGGGCTGACAGGGGTGGATACGCAGTATTTT.

The chain uses TRBV7-9 and TRBJ1-1, with D possibly TRBD1 on 6 matching bases. CDR3 length equals 13 residues. Per germline, CDR1 SEHNR and CDR2 FQNEAQ (reference sequence). V lost 10 bases, J lost 2 bases, and 14 bases lay in between. The CDR3 region is CATAQGLNTEAFF. CDR3 nucleotides: TGTGCCACCGCCCAGGGGCTTAACACTGAAGCTTTCTTT.

This clonotype was observed a few times. In nucleotides, the CDR3 is TGTGCCAGCAGCCCGGGGTCGACGGAGACCCAGTACTTC. Its translation is CASSPGSTETQYF. The chain has TRBV7-2 and TRBJ2-5, with a tentative D call TRBD2 (5 bases). V lost 5 bases to trimming and J lost 5 bases, with 12 bases between them. Germline lookup yields CDR1 SGHTA and CDR2 FQGNSA. CDR3 length: 13 residues.

The chain combines TRBV20-1 with TRBJ1-1, with TRBD1 identical over 8 bases. CDR3 length: 14 residues. The V gene's germline CDR1 is DFQATT and CDR2 SNEGSKA (reference sequence). V was clipped by 5 bases and J by 4 bases; unmatched bases: 9. CDR3 sequence (DNA): TGCAGTGCTCCTCGGACAGGGAGTGCCACTGAAGCTTTCTTT. This translates into CSAPRTGSATEAFF.

The V gene is TRBV6-6, the J gene TRBJ1-2; possibly TRBD1 for D (5 bases). The CDR3 totals 16 residues. With 6 bases removed from V and 4 bases from J, the gap between germline ends came to 21 bases. Per germline, CDR1 MNHNY and CDR2 SVGAGI (reference sequence). CDR3 residues: CASRDRLASGPYGYTF. The CDR3 DNA is TGTGCCAGCAGAGACCGTTTGGCGTCAGGGCCCTATGGCTACACCTTC.

The rearrangement uses TRBV11-2 and TRBJ1-5; D is ambiguous. The germline V gene has CDR1 SGHAT and CDR2 FQNNGV. This CDR3 is 18 amino acids long. V lost 0 bases and J lost 1, with 16 bases in between. CDR3 coding DNA: TGTGCCAGCAGCTTAGATGATTTGGGTAGCGGGAGCAATCAGCCCCAGCATTTT. Translated, it gives CASSLDDLGSGSNQPQHF.

This clonotype was observed a few times. V and J are TRBV6-2 or TRBV6-3 and TRBJ2-7; the D gene is possibly TRBD1 (6 bases). V lost 0 bases, J lost 3 bases, and 9 bases lay in between. The CDR3 has 14 amino acids. The germline gives CDR1 MNHEY, CDR2 SVGEGT. The CDR3 spells CASSYSGGGYEQYF. The CDR3 region has the DNA TGTGCCAGCAGTTACTCAGGGGGTGGCTACGAGCAGTACTTC.

The sample holds a few counts of this clonotype. The V call is TRBV4-2, the J call TRBJ2-1; 7 positions match TRBD1. CDR1 and CDR2 from the germline V gene are LGHNA and YNFKEQ. CDR3 length: 15 residues. With V trimmed by 3 bases and J by 4 bases, 6 bases remained unmatched. The CDR3 sequence is CASSQDRQTYNEQFF. In DNA form, the CDR3 reads TGTGCCAGCAGCCAGGACAGGCAAACTTACAATGAGCAGTTCTTC.

This clonotype was counted only a few times. The chain carries TRBV11-2 and TRBJ2-4, with 8 nucleotides matching TRBD1. V shed 4 bases and J 2 bases; nucleotides not matched to a gene: 7. The V gene's germline CDR1 is SGHAT and CDR2 FQNNGV. The CDR3 contains 16 residues. CDR3 residues: CASSSVRQGTKNIQYF. CDR3 bases: TGTGCCAGCAGCTCAGTAAGACAGGGGACCAAAAACATTCAGTACTTC.

This clonotype was detected only a few times. The gene calls are TRBV20-1 and TRBJ1-1; D is undetermined. This CDR3 has 14 residues. Trimming removed 4 bases at V and 5 bases at J, with 17 bases between. Per germline, CDR1 DFQATT and CDR2 SNEGSKA (reference sequence). In nucleotides, the CDR3 is TGCAGTGCTACCCAAAGGTGGGGTTGGACTGAAGCTTTCTTT. This gives the protein CSATQRWGWTEAFF.

This clonotype was counted only a few times. The rearrangement links TRBV7-9 to TRBJ1-4, with D maybe TRBD1 (6 bases). V lost 1 base and J lost 3, with 9 bases in between. This CDR3 is 15 amino acids long. Germline CDR1 and CDR2: SEHNR and FQNEAQ (reference sequence). The CDR3 DNA reads TGTGCCAGCAGCTTAGGACAGGCTCCTAATGAAAAACTGTTTTTT. It is translated as CASSLGQAPNEKLFF.

This chain links TRBV6-6 with TRBJ1-1; D is unclear. The CDR3 runs 14 residues. The germline V gene has CDR1 MNHNY and CDR2 SVGAGI (reference sequence). V was pared by 2 bases and J by 5 bases, with 12 bases between. CDR3 DNA sequence: TGTGCCAGCAGTTACGTTGTACCGCGAACTGAAGCTTTCTTT. It yields the protein CASSYVVPRTEAFF.

The CDR3 coding sequence is TGTGCCAGCAGCTTGGTTCCTCTTAACTCTGGGGCCAACGTCCTGACTTTC. Translating it yields CASSLVPLNSGANVLTF. V usage is TRBV5-4 and J usage is TRBJ2-6; D remains unclear. Germline V gene sequence: CDR1 SGHNT, CDR2 YYREEE (reference sequence). The CDR3 consists of 17 residues. V gave up 0 bases and J gave up 0 bases, with 10 bases separating them.